This T cell receptor (beta chain) came from a study of blood T cell repertoires in COVID-19. Looking at the study overall: T cells, B-cell-depleted T cells, or PBMCs provided the cDNA or gDNA that served as material.

The CDR3 runs 14 residues. Germline V gene sequence: CDR1 SQVTM, CDR2 ANQGSEA. The J segment lost 6 bases and the V segment lost 3 bases, leaving 7 bases of the junction unmatched. In the original workflow: Nucleated cell counts were estimated from reference gene primer amplification. TCRdb's copy holds only in-frame clones and misses some; the assay was immunoSEQ multiplex PCR. V and J calls plus clone size are reproduced from that table; the DNA served to infer D and trimming. The table includes 130,000 or so clones, around 89% detected once. Sequencing was performed on peripheral blood. The chain employs TRBV29-1 and TRBJ1-2, with 10 nucleotides matching TRBD1. This clonotype was sampled from a man between 45 and 60 years old with active or convalescent COVID-19. The CDR3 nucleotides read TGCAGCGTTGAGATCGGACAGGGGGTTGATGGCTACACCTTC. Its translation is CSVEIGQGVDGYTF.